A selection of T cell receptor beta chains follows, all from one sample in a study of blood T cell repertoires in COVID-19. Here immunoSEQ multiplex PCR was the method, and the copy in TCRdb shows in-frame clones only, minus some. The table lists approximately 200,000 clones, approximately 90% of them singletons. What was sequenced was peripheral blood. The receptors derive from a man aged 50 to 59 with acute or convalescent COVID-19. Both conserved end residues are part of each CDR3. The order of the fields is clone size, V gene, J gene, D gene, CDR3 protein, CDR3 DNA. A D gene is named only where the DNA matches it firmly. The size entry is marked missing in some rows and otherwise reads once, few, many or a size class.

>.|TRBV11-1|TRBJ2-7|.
CASSQGPGAYEQYF
TGTGCCAGCAGCCAGGGACCGGGGGCCTACGAGCAGTACTTC
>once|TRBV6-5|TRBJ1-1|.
CASSSDRNTEAFF
TGTGCCAGCAGTTCAGACAGGAACACTGAAGCTTTCTTT
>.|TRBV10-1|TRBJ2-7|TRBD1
CASSGTGGSYEQYF
TGCGCCAGCAGTGGGACAGGGGGGTCCTACGAGCAGTACTTC
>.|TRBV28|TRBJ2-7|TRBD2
CASSLSGGGQNEQYF
TGTGCCAGCAGTCTTAGCGGGGGTGGTCAGAACGAGCAGTACTTC
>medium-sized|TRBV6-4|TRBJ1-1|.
CASSDDPGGAEAFF
TGTGCCAGCAGTGACGACCCGGGGGGCGCTGAAGCTTTCTTT
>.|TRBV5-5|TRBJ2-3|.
CASSLAEALEWYF
TGTGCCAGCAGCTTGGCCGAAGCTCTAGAATGGTATTTT
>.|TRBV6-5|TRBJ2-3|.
CASSYGASRGAGTQYF
TGTGCCAGCAGTTACGGGGCTAGCAGGGGGGCTGGTACGCAGTATTTT
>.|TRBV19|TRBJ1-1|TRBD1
CASSTGQGSNTEAFF
TGTGCCAGTAGTACCGGACAGGGATCGAACACTGAAGCTTTCTTT
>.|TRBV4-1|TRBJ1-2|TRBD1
CASSLGTGTGYTF
TGCGCCAGCAGCCTGGGGACAGGGACTGGCTACACCTTC
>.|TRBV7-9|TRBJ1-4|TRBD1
CASSLLPGQGVEKLFF
TGTGCCAGCAGCCTACTACCGGGACAGGGTGTAGAAAAACTGTTTTTT
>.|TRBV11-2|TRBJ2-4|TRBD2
CASSPVGAGRRGIQYF
TGTGCCAGCAGCCCGGTGGGAGCGGGGAGGCGAGGGATTCAGTACTTC
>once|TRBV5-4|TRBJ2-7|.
CASSLALGVGEYF
TGTGCCAGCAGCTTGGCGCTAGGGGTGGGCGAGTACTTC
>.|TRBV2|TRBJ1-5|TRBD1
CASSVLMGGQSNQPQHF
TGTGCCAGCAGCGTATTAATGGGGGGACAGTCCAATCAGCCCCAGCATTTT
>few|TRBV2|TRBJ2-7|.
CASIPGGTHYEQYF
TGTGCCAGCATCCCAGGGGGGACTCACTACGAGCAGTACTTC
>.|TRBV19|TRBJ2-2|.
CASSMRLLNTGELFF
TGTGCCAGTAGTATGCGCCTTTTGAACACCGGGGAGCTGTTTTTT
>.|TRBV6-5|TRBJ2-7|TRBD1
CASSAYSQGPYEQYF
TGTGCCAGCAGCGCATATTCACAGGGGCCCTACGAGCAGTACTTC
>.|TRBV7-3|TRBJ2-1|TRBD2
CASSFTLAGVYNEQFF
TGTGCCAGCAGCTTTACCCTAGCGGGAGTCTACAATGAGCAGTTCTTC
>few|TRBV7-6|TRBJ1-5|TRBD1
CASSLARGHLPQHF
TGTGCCAGCAGCTTAGCCAGGGGGCATCTGCCCCAGCATTTT
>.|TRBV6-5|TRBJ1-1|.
CASSKRNTEAFF
TGTGCCAGCAGTAAGAGGAACACTGAAGCTTTCTTT
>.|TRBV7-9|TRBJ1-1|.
CASSFNGEDTEAFF
TGTGCCAGCAGCTTTAACGGGGAGGACACTGAAGCTTTCTTT
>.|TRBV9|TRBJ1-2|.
CASSFRSGDGYTF
TGTGCCAGCAGCTTCCGGTCGGGGGATGGCTACACCTTC
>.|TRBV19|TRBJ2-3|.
CASSPSGSTDTQYF
TGTGCCAGTAGTCCCTCCGGGAGCACAGATACGCAGTATTTT